The clone carrying this TCR beta chain was seen more than once but under ten times. Its specificity is not known. These data are taken from a study of beta chain features in type 1 diabetes. Across the whole study: The samples had about 100,000,000 sorted cells examined in all.

Expressed TCRB transcripts got sequenced, as all isolated RNA was reverse transcribed. Sequencing used immunoSEQ multiplex PCR; TCRdb keeps in-frame clones, though not all of them. The sample includes over 700,000 clones, 17% of them seen just once. Whole-study results and caveats: Among patients with Type 1 diabetes, TCRB CDR3s were moderately but significantly shorter in every one of the four CD4+ subsets.

The sequenced material came from naive CD4+ T cells from blood. The sequence came from a young woman in good health.

The DNA of the CDR3 is TGTGCCAGCAGCAAACCGATAGACAGGGGGCGGCCTGAAGCTTTCTTT. Residues: CASSKPIDRGRPEAFF. This sequence joins TRBV21-1 and TRBJ1-1; the table gives TRBD1 as D, unverified against the DNA. TRBV21-1 is a pseudogene segment. The CDR3 has 16 residues.